This paragraph covers one T cell receptor beta chain sequence. Per sample, about 480 nanograms of biopsy DNA were TCRB immunosequenced. Here immunoSEQ multiplex PCR was the method, and the copy in TCRdb shows in-frame clones only, minus some. The profile covers roughly 1,700 clones, with roughly 91% appearing a single time and about 4.5% taken by the ten largest. This sample was included in a study of T cell repertoires in ileal Crohn's disease. Time point defined: neoterminal ileum biopsy at postoperative endoscopy, about 6 months after surgery. The sequencing input was ileal tissue. The clonotype originates from an adult with Crohn's disease.

The CDR3 region is CASSVTGVNTEAFF. Here the CDR3 DNA reads TGTGCCAGCAGTGTCACAGGGGTTAACACTGAAGCTTTCTTT. The V gene is TRBV28, the J gene TRBJ1-1, with 7 positions matching TRBD1. There are 14 residues in the CDR3. Germline assignment: CDR1 MDHEN and CDR2 SYDVKM. The junction had 5 bases not matched to a gene; V was cut back by 5 bases and J by 2 bases.